The 16 T cell receptor beta chains presented below share a single source sample, sequenced in a study of blood T cells in healthy people across ages. Primed by a sample-barcoded 5' primer and a J-beta primer mix, a second PCR proceeded for about 6 to 11 cycles. TCRdb recomputed calls from the 5' RACE reads with MiXCR, one row per CDR3 protein. The data show roughly 860,000 distinct CDR3 sequences, less than 80% seen once. Source material: blood. Source of these receptors: a man younger than 40 in good health.

This clonotype was observed a few times. The rearrangement links TRBV12-3 or TRBV12-4 to TRBJ2-4; D is possibly TRBD1 or TRBD2 (5 bases each). The V end lost 6 bases, the J end lost 8 bases, and 20 bases lay between the germline ends. This CDR3 region has 15 residues. The CDR3 sequence is CASSRAGTVLYIQYF. CDR3 nucleotides: TGTGCCAGCAGCCGAGCCGGGACGGTCTTATACATTCAGTACTTC.

V and J are TRBV5-1 and TRBJ2-5; D might be TRBD2 (6 bases). The DNA end is more similar to TRBJ2-7, so the J call may be wrong. The germline gives CDR1 SGHRS, CDR2 YFSETQ. The CDR3 covers 14 residues. The CDR3 loop reads CASSKGTHPYEQYF. In nucleotides, the CDR3 is TGCGCCAGCAGCAAGGGGACTCATCCCTACGAGCAGTACTTC.

The table lists this clonotype with a few counts. The chain links TRBV20-1 to TRBJ2-3, with TRBD1 matching 12 bases. The CDR3 is 15 residues long. The germline V gene encodes CDR1 DFQATT and CDR2 SNEGSKA (reference sequence). V trimming: 5 bases; J trimming: 6 bases; junction bases outside the gene matches: 9. CDR3 sequence reads: CSAAPPGQGADTQYF. The CDR3 DNA reads TGCAGTGCTGCTCCACCGGGACAGGGGGCGGATACGCAGTATTTT.

V and J are TRBV5-1 and TRBJ2-7; TRBD1 matches at 10 bases. This CDR3 is built from 14 residues. Germline lookup yields CDR1 SGHRS and CDR2 YFSETQ. J was trimmed by 3 bases and V by 5 bases; bases with no gene match: 5. CDR3 nucleotide sequence: TGCGCCAGCAGTACCGGGACAGGGGACTACGAGCAGTACTTC. It encodes CASSTGTGDYEQYF.

V is TRBV5-1 and J is TRBJ2-1; D is perhaps TRBD2 (5 bases). The germline gives CDR1 SGHRS, CDR2 YFSETQ. The ends were cut back, 1 base at V and 8 bases at J, with 16 bases in the middle. There are 15 residues in the CDR3. CDR3 nucleotides: TGCGCCAGCAGCTTGCAGCTAGCCTCTTGGGATGAGCAGTTCTTC. The encoded protein is CASSLQLASWDEQFF.

This clonotype was seen more than once but under ten times. CDR3 loop: CSASSGKSTDTQYF. The CDR3 coding sequence is TGCAGTGCATCTAGCGGGAAAAGCACAGATACGCAGTATTTT. J is TRBJ2-3 and V is TRBV20-1, with 9 bases matching TRBD2. This CDR3 has 14 residues. The V gene's germline CDR1 is DFQATT and CDR2 SNEGSKA (reference sequence). V lost 6 bases and J lost 0; bases outside the gene matches: 4.

This clonotype has more than one count but fewer than ten. This chain links TRBV2 with TRBJ2-4; D unresolved. Trimming left V 6 bases short and J 9 bases short, with 15 bases between. Looked up from germline, CDR1 is SNHLY and CDR2 is FYNNEI. The CDR3 is 13 residues long. Here the CDR3 reads CASSLAAPSIQYF. CDR3 DNA: TGTGCCAGCAGCCTCGCTGCTCCGAGCATTCAGTACTTC.

The rearrangement joins TRBV7-2 to TRBJ1-4; no definite D call. The V gene's germline CDR1 is SGHTA and CDR2 FQGNSA. V was clipped by 2 bases and J by 0 bases, with 13 bases between them. The CDR3 spans 17 residues. As DNA, the CDR3 is TGTGCCAGCAGCTTAACCTCGGACGCGGCAACTAATGAAAAACTGTTTTTT. Protein sequence: CASSLTSDAATNEKLFF. The full variable domain, rest sourced from reference TRBV7-2 and TRBJ1-4, is GAGVSQSPSNKVTEKGKDVELRCDPISGHTALYWYRQSLGQGLEFLIYFQGNSAPDKSGLPSDRFSAERTGGSVSTLTIQRTQQEDSAVYLCASSLTSDAATNEKLFFGSGTQLSVL.

This chain joins TRBV2 and TRBJ2-1, with 9 bases that match TRBD1. From germline, CDR1 is SNHLY and CDR2 FYNNEI. The V and J ends lost 8 bases and 6 bases, in that order; junction bases with no gene match: 8. The CDR3 length is 14 residues. CDR3 loop: CASGGQGGPNEQFF. CDR3 in DNA: TGTGCCAGCGGGGGACAGGGTGGCCCCAATGAGCAGTTCTTC. Combining the CDR3 with reference TRBV2 and TRBJ2-1 gives the whole variable domain EPEVTQTPSHQVTQMGQEVILRCVPISNHLYFYWYRQILGQKVEFLVSFYNNEISEKSEIFDDQFSVERPDGSNFTLKIRSTKLEDSAMYFCASGGQGGPNEQFFGPGTRLTVL.

CDR3 coding DNA: TGTGCCAGCAGTTCCTGGGGGGGGGGACCGACGTCATACGAGCAGTACTTC. Amino acids: CASSSWGGGPTSYEQYF. The rearrangement uses TRBV6-2 or TRBV6-3 and TRBJ2-7; 7 nucleotides line up with TRBD2. The ends lost 4 bases at V and 4 bases at J; junction bases unmatched: 16. The CDR3 is made up of 17 amino acids. CDR1 MNHEY and CDR2 SVGEGT come from the germline V gene.

This sequence joins TRBV20-1 and TRBJ2-7, with D possibly TRBD1 on 5 matching bases. V gave up 6 bases and J gave up 0 bases, with 12 bases separating them. The germline V gene encodes CDR1 DFQATT and CDR2 SNEGSKA (reference sequence). The CDR3 is 13 residues long. The DNA of the CDR3 is TGCAGTGCCGCCGACAGTCCCTCCTACGAGCAGTACTTC. This codes for CSAADSPSYEQYF.

This chain links TRBV29-1 with TRBJ2-7; 9 nucleotides line up with TRBD1. TRBJ2-5 explains the end of the DNA better; the J call may be wrong. The CDR3 is 13 residues long. Germline CDR1 is SQVTM and CDR2 is ANQGSEA. The CDR3 sequence: CSVVGQGAKTQYF. CDR3 in DNA: TGCAGCGTTGTGGGACAGGGCGCAAAGACCCAGTACTTC.

V and J are TRBV24-1 and TRBJ2-3; no firm D call. Germline-derived CDR1 and CDR2 are KGHDR and SFDVKD. The CDR3 covers 14 residues. The V end was cut by 10 bases, the J end by 0 bases, with 13 bases between. CDR3 sequence: CATQHPLSTDTQYF. The CDR3, as DNA: TGTGCCACTCAACACCCCTTGAGCACAGATACGCAGTATTTT.

This clonotype was recorded a few times. V gene TRBV20-1 combines with J gene TRBJ2-1; 7 bases are shared with TRBD1. Germline CDR1 is DFQATT and CDR2 is SNEGSKA (reference sequence). Trimming took 4 bases from V and 2 from J; bases not matched to a gene: 14. The CDR3 has 17 residues. The CDR3 protein is CSANVGFWTGAYNEQFF. CDR3 DNA: TGCAGTGCTAATGTTGGGTTTTGGACAGGAGCCTACAATGAGCAGTTCTTC.

The genes are TRBV18 and TRBJ2-1; no clear D gene. Per the germline V gene, CDR1 is KGHSH and CDR2 is LQKENI. The CDR3 extends over 16 amino acids. Trimming took 3 bases from V and 8 from J, leaving 20 bases between them. For the CDR3, the DNA is TGTGCCAGCTCACCCCTACTCGCCGGGCCGTCGGATGAGCAGTTCTTC. It encodes CASSPLLAGPSDEQFF.

CDR3 region: CASSLEQFKPQHF. The CDR3 coding sequence is TGTGCCAGCAGTTTGGAACAGTTTAAGCCCCAGCATTTT. The chain has TRBV12-3 or TRBV12-4 and TRBJ1-5; D gene ambiguous. CDR3 length equals 13 residues. The V end was cut by 3 bases, the J end by 8 bases, with 11 bases between.